Below are 3 T cell receptor beta chains sequenced from a single sample in a study of cytomegalovirus exposure and HLA in healthy donors. The study ran its PCR with 60 Vbeta and 13 Jbeta primers. The table came from immunoSEQ multiplex PCR; TCRdb's copy has only in-frame clones and leaves some out. The sample lists about 160,000 clones, less than 80% occurring once. Sample: PBMCs. The receptors were sampled from a female donor in good health and CMV-seronegative.

This clone was seen just once. This chain's CDR3 is CASFHIPGTHYGYTF. The CDR3 DNA follows: TGTGCCAGCTTTCATATCCCCGGGACACACTATGGCTACACCTTC. The chain is built from TRBV18 and TRBJ1-2, with D perhaps matching TRBD1 (6 bases). Trimming pared 7 bases from V and 3 bases from J, leaving 18 bases between. This CDR3 has 15 residues. CDR1 is KGHSH and CDR2 is LQKENI in the germline V gene.

Concerning this clone: At one boundary the junction diverges from the germline segment, which might be a read error. This chain joins TRBV18 and TRBJ2-4, with D tentatively TRBD2 (5 bases). The germline gives CDR1 KGHSH, CDR2 LQKENI. There are 16 residues in the CDR3. CDR3 nucleotides: TGTGCCAGCTCACCACCGGGCAGCCTAGCCAAAAACAGTCAGTACTTC. As protein: CASSPPGSLAKNSQYF.

The V gene is TRBV6-1, the J gene TRBJ1-3, with 8 positions matching TRBD1. Germline V gene data show CDR1 as MNHNS and CDR2 as SASEGT. V lost 2 bases to trimming and J lost 7 bases; unmatched junction nucleotides: 4. The CDR3 is made up of 14 amino acids. CDR3 nucleotides: TGTGCCAGCAGTGAAAGGGGACAGGACAACACCATATATTTT. Translating it yields CASSERGQDNTIYF.